A single sample is the source of the 18 T cell receptor beta chains below, sequenced in a study of cytomegalovirus exposure and HLA in healthy donors. The PCR employed 60 Vbeta primers together with 13 Jbeta primers. Sequenced by immunoSEQ multiplex PCR; TCRdb stores in-frame clones only, minus some. Among 100,000 to 150,000 clones listed, around four fifths were seen once. The sequencing input was PBMCs. All receptors derive from a man aged 25 to 40 in good health and CMV-seropositive.

This chain links TRBV6-6 with TRBJ1-6, with a weak D call TRBD1 (5 bases). Germline values: CDR1 MNHNY, CDR2 SVGAGI (reference sequence). The CDR3 consists of 12 residues. Trimming shortened V by 4 bases and J by 9 bases, and 7 bases separated the two germline ends. CDR3 DNA: TGTGCCAGCAGTTCCCAGGGTTCACCCCTCCACTTT. Encoded protein: CASSSQGSPLHF.

V gene TRBV4-3 combines with J gene TRBJ2-2; TRBD2 aligns across 9 bases. In germline, CDR1 is LGHNA, CDR2 YSLEER. This CDR3 has 18 amino acids. Trimming took 0 bases from V and 0 from J; bases not matched to a gene: 5. In DNA form, the CDR3 reads TGCGCCAGCAGCCAAGAGGGCGGGAGGGCCGCGAACACCGGGGAGCTGTTTTTT. Translation: CASSQEGGRAANTGELFF.

The genes are TRBV7-9 and TRBJ1-5; D possibly corresponds to TRBD1 (5 bases). CDR1 is SEHNR and CDR2 is FQNEAQ in the germline V gene (reference sequence). The CDR3 sequence is 14 residues long. Deletions cut 5 bases from V and 0 bases from J, with 8 bases between. CDR3 sequence reads: CASSLDISNQPQHF. Written as DNA, the CDR3 is TGTGCCAGCAGCCTGGACATTAGCAATCAGCCCCAGCATTTT.

The genes are TRBV9 and TRBJ2-6; no definite D call. Germline CDR1 SGDLS, CDR2 YYNGEE. V was clipped by 4 bases and J by 0 bases, with 8 bases between them. The CDR3 is 15 amino acids. The CDR3 nucleotides read TGTGCCAGCAGCATAGTGAGCTCTGGGGCCAACGTCCTGACTTTC. It is translated as CASSIVSSGANVLTF. Based on the CDR3 plus reference TRBV9 and TRBJ2-6, the full variable domain is DSGVTQTPKHLITATGQRVTLRCSPRSGDLSVYWYQQSLDQGLQFLIQYYNGEERAKGNILERFSAQQFPDLHSELNLSSLELGDSALYFCASSIVSSGANVLTFGAGSRLTVL.

This chain links TRBV4-1 with TRBJ2-2; 7 nucleotides agree with TRBD2. CDR3 length: 18 amino acids. The V and J ends lost 1 base and 4 bases, in that order; junction bases with no gene match: 12. Germline V gene lookup returns CDR1 MGHRA and CDR2 YSYEKL. The CDR3 coding sequence is TGCGCCAGCAGCCAAGGGCAGAGGGAGGGGTCCTTCACCGGGGAGCTGTTTTTT. Its translation: CASSQGQREGSFTGELFF.

The sample holds a few counts of this clone. J is TRBJ2-7 and V is TRBV28, with 8 bases lining up with TRBD1. The CDR3 is 16 residues long. Trimming cost V 4 bases and J 3 bases; bases outside gene matches: 11. Germline values: CDR1 MDHEN, CDR2 SYDVKM. CDR3 DNA sequence: TGTGCCAGCAGTTCTACCAGACAGGGGCCGAGCTACGAGCAGTACTTC. Its translation is CASSSTRQGPSYEQYF.

This chain uses TRBV27 with TRBJ2-1, with D possibly matching TRBD2 (6 bases). Between the trimmed V and J ends, which lost 6 bases and 0 bases, there was a span of 12 bases. The germline gives CDR1 MNHEY, CDR2 SMNVEV (reference sequence). CDR3 length equals 15 residues. The CDR3 DNA reads as TGTGCCAGCAGGGGAGGCCGGAGCTCCTACAATGAGCAGTTCTTC. The encoded protein is CASRGGRSSYNEQFF.

This chain uses TRBV30 with TRBJ2-5; weak D call: TRBD1 (6 bases). Germline assignment: CDR1 GTSNPN and CDR2 SVGIG (reference sequence). Trimming pared 2 bases from V and 2 bases from J, leaving 12 bases between. The CDR3 covers 14 residues. CDR3 sequence (DNA): TGTGCCTGGAGTCCCCCGGACAGACAAGAGACCCAGTACTTC. Amino acids: CAWSPPDRQETQYF.

J is TRBJ1-2 and V is TRBV15; D is unresolved. V was trimmed by 0 bases and J by 6 bases, leaving 14 bases between them. CDR1 is LNHNV and CDR2 is YYDKDF in the germline V gene (reference sequence). The length of the CDR3 is 15 residues. In DNA, the CDR3 is TGTGCCACCAGCAGAGATTCGGTGCCATATAATGGCTACACCTTC. Its protein product is CATSRDSVPYNGYTF.

The V and J genes are TRBV7-9 and TRBJ1-2; D is undetermined. The V and J ends lost 0 bases and 4 bases respectively, with 9 bases between them. There are 14 residues in the CDR3. Germline assignment: CDR1 SEHNR and CDR2 FQNEAQ (reference sequence). CDR3 in amino acids: CASSLANRVYGYTF. The CDR3, as DNA: TGTGCCAGCAGCTTAGCGAATCGGGTCTATGGCTACACCTTC.

The chain recombines TRBV4-3 with TRBJ2-6, with 11 bases fitting TRBD1. The CDR3 is 19 amino acids. V dropped 3 bases and J dropped 0; count of bases not matched to a gene: 7. Germline values: CDR1 LGHNA, CDR2 YSLEER. The CDR3 DNA reads TGCGCCAGCAGCCACCGGACAGGGGGCGGCGTCTCTGGGGCCAACGTCCTGACTTTC. Translated, it gives CASSHRTGGGVSGANVLTF.

The genes are TRBV15 and TRBJ2-7; 7 bases line up with TRBD1. The CDR3 is 15 amino acids. Germline values: CDR1 LNHNV, CDR2 YYDKDF (reference sequence). Trimming took 0 bases from V and 6 from J; bases not matched to a gene: 8. CDR3 in amino acids: CATSRELETGFEQYF. DNA for the CDR3: TGTGCCACCAGCAGAGAGTTGGAGACAGGGTTCGAGCAGTACTTC.

In DNA form, the CDR3 reads TGTGCCAGCAGTGAATATAATCCCCGCCAGCGTTCGGAGCAGTTCTTC. Amino acids: CASSEYNPRQRSEQFF. This chain links TRBV25-1 with TRBJ2-1; D is unclear. This CDR3 contains 16 residues. The germline V gene encodes CDR1 MGHDK and CDR2 SYGVNS. With 0 bases removed from V and 10 bases from J, the gap between germline ends came to 19 bases.

The chain employs TRBV20-1 and TRBJ2-1, with D unclear. The CDR3 is 11 amino acids. Germline V gene data show CDR1 as DFQATT and CDR2 as SNEGSKA (reference sequence). The V end was cut by 5 bases, the J end by 9 bases, with 11 bases between. In nucleotides, the CDR3 is TGCAGTGCTTCCGCTGAGCTTGAGCAGTTCTTC. It encodes CSASAELEQFF.

The genes are TRBV27 and TRBJ1-1; D remains unclear. Trimming took 8 bases from V and 7 from J, leaving 23 bases between them. The length of the CDR3 is 15 residues. CDR1 is MNHEY and CDR2 is SMNVEV in the germline V gene (reference sequence). The CDR3 loop is CASSSPGFAQFEAFF. CDR3 in DNA: TGTGCCAGCTCATCCCCGGGTTTTGCCCAGTTTGAAGCTTTCTTT.

This rearrangement joins TRBV28 to TRBJ2-3; D is perhaps TRBD2 (5 bases). The CDR3 is 12 amino acids. V was trimmed by 5 bases and J by 4 bases, leaving 7 bases between them. Per germline, CDR1 MDHEN and CDR2 SYDVKM. CDR3 sequence reads: CASSPGADTQYF. CDR3 nucleotide sequence: TGTGCCAGCAGTCCCGGGGCAGATACGCAGTATTTT.

This chain links TRBV9 with TRBJ1-2; possibly TRBD1 for D (6 bases). CDR1 and CDR2 (germline): SGDLS, YYNGEE. V lost 0 bases, J lost 5 bases, and 20 bases lay in between. The CDR3 loop spans 17 amino acids. CDR3 DNA sequence: TGTGCCAGCAGCGTAGGGTGGGGGGGGCTTGGAATATATGGCTACACCTTC. This encodes CASSVGWGGLGIYGYTF.

V is TRBV11-2 and J is TRBJ2-7; 7 bases are shared with TRBD1. The CDR3 length is 14 residues. Germline V gives CDR1 SGHAT, CDR2 FQNNGV. V trimming: 5 bases; J trimming: 2 bases; junction bases outside the gene matches: 6. CDR3 sequence reads: CASSPKTGPYEQYF. The CDR3, as DNA: TGTGCCAGCAGCCCGAAGACAGGGCCCTACGAGCAGTACTTC.